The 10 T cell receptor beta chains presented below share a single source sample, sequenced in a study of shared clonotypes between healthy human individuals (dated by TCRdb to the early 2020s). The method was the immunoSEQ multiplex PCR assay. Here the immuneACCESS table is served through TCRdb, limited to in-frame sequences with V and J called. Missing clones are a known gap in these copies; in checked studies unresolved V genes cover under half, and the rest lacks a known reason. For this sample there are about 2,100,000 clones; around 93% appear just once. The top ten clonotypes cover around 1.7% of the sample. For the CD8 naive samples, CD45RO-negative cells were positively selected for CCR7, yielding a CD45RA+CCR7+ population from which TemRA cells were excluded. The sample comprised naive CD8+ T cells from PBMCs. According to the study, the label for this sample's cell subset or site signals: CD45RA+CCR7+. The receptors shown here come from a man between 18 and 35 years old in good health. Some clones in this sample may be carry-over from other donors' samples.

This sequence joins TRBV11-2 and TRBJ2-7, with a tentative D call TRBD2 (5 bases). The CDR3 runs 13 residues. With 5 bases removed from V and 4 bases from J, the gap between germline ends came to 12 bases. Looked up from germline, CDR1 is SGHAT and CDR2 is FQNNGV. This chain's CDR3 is CASSPRGLYEQYF. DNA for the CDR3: TGTGCCAGCAGCCCCAGAGGACTTTACGAGCAGTACTTC.

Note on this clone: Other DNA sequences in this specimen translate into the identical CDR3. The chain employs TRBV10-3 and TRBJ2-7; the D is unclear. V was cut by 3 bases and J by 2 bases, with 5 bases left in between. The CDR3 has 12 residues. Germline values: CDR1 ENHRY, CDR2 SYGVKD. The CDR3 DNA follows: TGTGCCATCAGTGACGGTGCCTACGAGCAGTACTTC. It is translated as CAISDGAYEQYF.

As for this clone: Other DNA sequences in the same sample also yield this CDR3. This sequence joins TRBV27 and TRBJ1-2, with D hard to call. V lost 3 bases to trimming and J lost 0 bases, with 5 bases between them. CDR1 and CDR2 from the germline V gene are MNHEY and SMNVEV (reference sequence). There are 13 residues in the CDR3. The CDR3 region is CASSFSANYGYTF. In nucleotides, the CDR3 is TGTGCCAGCAGTTTTTCAGCTAACTATGGCTACACCTTC.

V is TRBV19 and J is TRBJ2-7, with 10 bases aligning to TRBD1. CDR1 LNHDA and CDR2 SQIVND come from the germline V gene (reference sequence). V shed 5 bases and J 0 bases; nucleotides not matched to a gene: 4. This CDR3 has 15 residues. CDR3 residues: CASSQGTGVSYEQYF. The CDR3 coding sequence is TGTGCCAGTAGTCAAGGGACAGGGGTCTCCTACGAGCAGTACTTC.

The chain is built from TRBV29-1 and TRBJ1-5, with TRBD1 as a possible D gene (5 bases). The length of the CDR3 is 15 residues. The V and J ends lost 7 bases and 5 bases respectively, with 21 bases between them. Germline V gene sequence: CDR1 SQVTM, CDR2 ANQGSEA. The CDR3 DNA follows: TGCAGCGCAAAGTCGGATGGGGGGGTTGATCAGCCCCAGCATTTT. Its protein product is CSAKSDGGVDQPQHF. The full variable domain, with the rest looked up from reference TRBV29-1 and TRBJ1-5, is SAVISQKPSRDICQRGTSLTIQCQVDSQVTMMFWYRQQPGQSLTLIATANQGSEATYESGFVIDKFPISRPNLTFSTLTVSNMSPEDSSIYLCSAKSDGGVDQPQHFGDGTRLSIL.

CDR3 loop: CASSIASPRGYTF. For the CDR3, the DNA is TGTGCCAGTAGTATAGCCTCCCCCAGGGGCTACACCTTC. The J gene is TRBJ1-2, the V gene TRBV19; D is uncertain. Germline loops: CDR1 LNHDA, CDR2 SQIVND (reference sequence). Trimming stripped 1 base from V and 8 bases from J, with 11 bases between. The CDR3 has 13 residues.

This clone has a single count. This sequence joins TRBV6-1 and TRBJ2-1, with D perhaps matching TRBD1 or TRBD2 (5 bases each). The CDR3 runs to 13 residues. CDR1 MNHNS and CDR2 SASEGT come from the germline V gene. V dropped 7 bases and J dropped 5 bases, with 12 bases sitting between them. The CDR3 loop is CASMEAGNNEQFF. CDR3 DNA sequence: TGTGCCAGCATGGAGGCAGGGAACAATGAGCAGTTCTTC.

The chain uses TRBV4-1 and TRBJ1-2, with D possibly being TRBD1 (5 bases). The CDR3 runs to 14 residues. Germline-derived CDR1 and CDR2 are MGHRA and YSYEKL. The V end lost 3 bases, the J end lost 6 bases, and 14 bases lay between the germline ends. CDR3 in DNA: TGCGCCAGCAGCCACGTGACGGGGGAGGATGGCTACACCTTC. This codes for CASSHVTGEDGYTF.

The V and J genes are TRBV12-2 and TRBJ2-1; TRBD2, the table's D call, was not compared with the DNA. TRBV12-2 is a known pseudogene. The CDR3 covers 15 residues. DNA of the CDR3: TGTGCAAGTCGCTTAATCGCGGGAGACGGGAATGAGCAGTTCTTC. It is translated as CASRLIAGDGNEQFF.

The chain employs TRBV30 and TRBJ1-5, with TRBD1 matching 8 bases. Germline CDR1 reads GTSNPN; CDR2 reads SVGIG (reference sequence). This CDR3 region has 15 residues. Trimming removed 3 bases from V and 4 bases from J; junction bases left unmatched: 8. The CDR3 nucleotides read TGTGCCTGGAGCGCTAGGACAGGGAGGAATCAGCCCCAGCATTTT. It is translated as CAWSARTGRNQPQHF.